This entry concerns a single T cell receptor (gamma chain). What it recognizes is unknown. J was trimmed by 12 bases and V by 0 bases; bases with no gene match: 11. The CDR3 runs to 13 residues. The germline CDR1 and CDR2 sequences are EGSNGY and YDSYNSKV. Extracted RNA was reverse transcribed into cDNA. The CDR3 regions were amplified by multiplex PCR from V-gene primers to a constant-region primer. TCRdb repeated clone calling on the multiplex PCR reads with CATT. The sample includes 30,000 to 45,000 gamma-chain clones, 20% to 25% of them seen just once. This sample was taken from a study of Vδ1+ human thymocytes. Study outcomes and limitations: Thymic TRG and TRD repertoires appeared highly polyclonal.

This TCR derives from a girl under three years old who had congenital heart surgery. Source material: Vdelta1+ gamma-delta thymocytes from the thymus. The subset here: FACS-sorted CD3+ TCRalphabeta- TCRVdelta1+ TCRVdelta2- thymocytes. The genes are TRGV2 and TRGJ1 or TRGJ2. For the CDR3, the DNA is TGTGCCACCTGGGACGGGCCGGTGAAGGGGAAACTCTTT. Translating gives CATWDGPVKGKLF.